A selection of T cell receptor beta chains follows, all from one sample in a study of graft-versus-host responses after intestinal transplantation. Assay: immunoSEQ multiplex PCR; the TCRdb copy retains only in-frame clones and omits some. Of under 50,000 clones in the sample, more than 85% were seen once. The specimen comprised PBMCs, sampled approximately 740 days after intestinal transplantation. The receptors originated from a human patient who received an intestinal transplant, so some T cells may come from the graft donor. CDR3s include the opening cysteine and the closing phenylalanine or tryptophan. The D gene is left open where the match is weak. Rows give clone size only sometimes, using once, few, many, or a class for an expanded clone.

TRBD2	NA	TRBV4-1	TRBJ2-1	TGCGCCAGCAGCCAAGGCGGGGGTTCCTACAATGAGCAGTTCTTC	CASSQGGGSYNEQFF
NA	NA	TRBV19	TRBJ2-3	TGTGCCAGTAAAGACCCCACAGATACGCAGTATTTT	CASKDPTDTQYF
NA	NA	TRBV19	TRBJ1-5	TGTGCCAGTAGTATAGTTAGGAAAGGGGGCAATCAGCCCCAGCATTTT	CASSIVRKGGNQPQHF
NA	NA	TRBV11-2	TRBJ2-3	TGTGCCAGCAGCTTATTTTCGGATACGCAGTATTTT	CASSLFSDTQYF
TRBD1	NA	TRBV6-5	TRBJ2-7	TGTGCCAGCAGTTACTACCCGGGACAGTCATACGAGCAGTACTTC	CASSYYPGQSYEQYF
NA	NA	TRBV6-5	TRBJ2-7	TGTGCCAGCAGTTACACGGTTGTCGCAGGAGCCTACGAGCAGTACTTC	CASSYTVVAGAYEQYF
NA	NA	TRBV6-1	TRBJ1-2	TGTGCCAGCCGAAAGACAGATCGCTATGGCTACACCTTC	CASRKTDRYGYTF
TRBD2	once	TRBV30	TRBJ2-7	TGTGCCTGGAGGAGGGGACTAGCGGGATTAAGGTGCATTTACGAGCAGTACTTC	CAWRRGLAGLRCIYEQYF
NA	NA	TRBV5-1	TRBJ2-1	TGCGCCAGCAGCTCGGGACACCTACTCTACAATGAGCAGTTCTTC	CASSSGHLLYNEQFF
TRBD2	NA	TRBV30	TRBJ2-7	TGTGCCTGGAGCGTTGGACTAGCGGGGACCTACGAGCAGTACTTC	CAWSVGLAGTYEQYF
NA	NA	TRBV10-2	TRBJ1-1	TGCGCCAGCAGTAAAGGCCAGGGAGGCACTGAAGCTTTCTTT	CASSKGQGGTEAFF
TRBD1	NA	TRBV10-3	TRBJ1-5	TGTGCCATCAGTGACAGGGGGAATCAGCCCCAGCATTTT	CAISDRGNQPQHF
NA	NA	TRBV6-1	TRBJ2-7	TGTGCCAGCAGGACCGACAGGACCGTTTGGGGAGAGCAGTACTTC	CASRTDRTVWGEQYF
TRBD1	NA	TRBV11-2	TRBJ1-2	TGTGCCAGCAGTTCTGTTGGACAGGGATACTATGGCTACACCTTC	CASSSVGQGYYGYTF
NA	NA	TRBV5-1	TRBJ1-3	TGCGCCAGCAGCACCGACATAAACTCTGGAAACACCATATATTTT	CASSTDINSGNTIYF
NA	NA	TRBV10-3	TRBJ2-1	TGTGCCATCAGTGAGATCCACAGTGAGCAGTTCTTC	CAISEIHSEQFF
NA	NA	TRBV2	TRBJ2-7	TGTGCCAGCGTAAACAGGGACCCCTACGAGCAGTACTTC	CASVNRDPYEQYF
NA	NA	TRBV28	TRBJ1-1	TGTGCCAGCAGTTCCTTCACTGCAAACACTGAAGCTTTCTTT	CASSSFTANTEAFF
TRBD1	NA	TRBV4-1	TRBJ1-1	TGCGCCAGCAGCCAGCCGGGACAGATGAACACTGAAGCTTTCTTT	CASSQPGQMNTEAFF
NA	NA	TRBV4-1	TRBJ1-5	TGCGCCAGCAGCCCCACAGGGCACCTGATGGCGGATAGCAATCAGCCCCAGCATTTT	CASSPTGHLMADSNQPQHF
TRBD2	NA	TRBV19	TRBJ2-1	TGTGCCAGTAGTATAGATCGGCTAGCGGGAGGACTAAATGAGCAGTTCTTC	CASSIDRLAGGLNEQFF
TRBD2	once	TRBV10-1	TRBJ2-3	TGCGCCAGCAGCGGACTAGCGGGAGCCCCCACAGATACGCAGTATTTT	CASSGLAGAPTDTQYF
TRBD2	NA	TRBV9	TRBJ2-1	TGTGCCAGCAGCTCACCTCTAGCGGGGGACTCCTACAATGAGCAGTTCTTC	CASSSPLAGDSYNEQFF
TRBD1	NA	TRBV7-7	TRBJ2-3	TGTGCCAGCAGCCCACAGGGGGTAGATACGCAGTATTTT	CASSPQGVDTQYF
NA	once	TRBV6-5	TRBJ1-1	TGTGCCAGCAGCCCTCTGGGACACCTGAACACTGAAGCTTTCTTT	CASSPLGHLNTEAFF
TRBD1	NA	TRBV7-6	TRBJ2-7	TGTGCCAGCAGCTCGAGACAGGGGAACTCCTACGAGCAGTACTTC	CASSSRQGNSYEQYF
TRBD2	NA	TRBV10-1	TRBJ2-2	TGCGCCAGCAGTGAGTCTGGGGGGGGGATCACCGGGGAGCTGTTTTTT	CASSESGGGITGELFF
NA	NA	TRBV6-6	TRBJ1-2	TGTGCCAGCAGTATACAGGGAAACTATGGCTACACCTTC	CASSIQGNYGYTF
TRBD1	NA	TRBV11-1	TRBJ2-3	TGTGCCAGCAGCATGGGACAGGTGGTGGAGGAAGGTGGTTTT	CASSMGQVVEEGGF
NA	few	TRBV10-1	TRBJ2-7	TGCGCCAGGAGGGCAAACGAGCAGTACTTC	CARRANEQYF
TRBD2	NA	TRBV30	TRBJ2-3	TGTGCCTGGAGTGTATACGGGAGGCCCCCAGATACGCAGTATTTT	CAWSVYGRPPDTQYF
TRBD2	NA	TRBV9	TRBJ2-1	TGTGCCAGCAGCGTAGGGCTAGCGGCCTACAATGAGCAGTTCTTC	CASSVGLAAYNEQFF
TRBD2	NA	TRBV5-6	TRBJ2-3	TGTGCCAGCAGCCGTGGGACTAGCGGGGGCCCAGATACGCAGTATTTT	CASSRGTSGGPDTQYF
NA	NA	TRBV27	TRBJ2-1	TGTGCCAGCAGTTTGAAGCGGAGCTCCTACAATGAGCAGTTCTTC	CASSLKRSSYNEQFF
TRBD2	NA	TRBV4-2	TRBJ2-7	TGTGCCAGCAGCCAAGATGTGCTAGCGGGACCCGAGCAGTACTTC	CASSQDVLAGPEQYF
TRBD1	NA	TRBV18	TRBJ1-1	TGTGCCAGCTCGCAGAGGACAGGGCTGAACACTGAAGCTTTCTTT	CASSQRTGLNTEAFF
NA	NA	TRBV6-5	TRBJ2-1	TGTGCCAGCAAGGGCGGGTTATACAATGAGCAGTTCTTC	CASKGGLYNEQFF
NA	NA	TRBV6-5	TRBJ2-4	TGTGCCAGCAGTCGAGGGACGGCAGAAAACATTCAGTACTTC	CASSRGTAENIQYF
TRBD2	NA	TRBV7-6	TRBJ2-1	TGTGCCAGCAGCTTGGCGGGGGGGCCCAATGAGCAGTTCTTC	CASSLAGGPNEQFF
NA	NA	TRBV9	TRBJ1-1	TGTGCCAGCAGCGCCTTGGACGGCTACAACACTGAAGCTTTCTTT	CASSALDGYNTEAFF
NA	NA	TRBV9	TRBJ2-6	TGTGCCAGCAGCGTACCCTTCAGGGGAACCAACGTCCTGACTTTC	CASSVPFRGTNVLTF
NA	once	TRBV18	TRBJ1-1	TGTGCCAGCCCACCCCTCGGGGCAGGGGTTGACACTGAAGCTTTCTTT	CASPPLGAGVDTEAFF
NA	NA	TRBV11-1	TRBJ1-6	TGTGCCAGCAGACTGCTGAAGGGGTTGGACAATTCACCCCTCCACTTT	CASRLLKGLDNSPLHF
NA	NA	TRBV27	TRBJ1-5	TGTGCCAGCAGTTTAGGGTATTCAGGGGCAGAGAATCAGCCCCAGCATTTT	CASSLGYSGAENQPQHF
NA	few	TRBV10-3	TRBJ1-1	TGTGCCATCAGCTACAGCCCCAAGTTTGAAGCTTTCTTT	CAISYSPKFEAFF
TRBD1	NA	TRBV29-1	TRBJ1-1	TGCAGCGTTACAGGGGGCGGAAACACTGAAGCTTTCTTT	CSVTGGGNTEAFF
NA	NA	TRBV6-6	TRBJ2-2	TGTGCCGAAGGGGAGCTGTTTTTT	CAEGELFF
TRBD1	NA	TRBV9	TRBJ1-4	TGTGCCAGCAGCGTCCAGGGGGGGGATGGTGAAAAACTGTTTTTT	CASSVQGGDGEKLFF
NA	NA	TRBV30	TRBJ1-5	TGTGCCTGGACCTCAGGGGGCAATCAGCCCCAGCATTTT	CAWTSGGNQPQHF
NA	NA	TRBV11-3	TRBJ1-2	TGTGCCAGCACTCCGGCGTCCTGCTATGGCTACACCTTC	CASTPASCYGYTF
TRBD2	few	TRBV5-6	TRBJ2-1	TGTGCCAGCAGCCACCCCGCCGGGACTATTTGGTTCTTC	CASSHPAGTIWFF
NA	NA	TRBV7-9	TRBJ2-1	TGTGCCAGCAGCTTGGATACTCTCCACCTTAATGAGCAGTTCTTC	CASSLDTLHLNEQFF
NA	NA	TRBV14	TRBJ2-7	TGTGCCAGCAGCCAAGGGTACCCCGAGTTCGACGAGCAGTACTTC	CASSQGYPEFDEQYF